The 31 T cell receptor beta chains below come from one sample, sequenced in a study of blood T cell repertoires in COVID-19. Generated by immunoSEQ multiplex PCR, the TCRdb table keeps only in-frame clones and is missing some. Of 200,000 to 250,000 clones detected, 70% to 90% appear once; the ten largest clones hold more than 2.5%. The sample was peripheral blood. These receptors originate from a woman between 25 and 40 years old who had recovered from COVID-19.

V and J are TRBV29-1 and TRBJ1-2; D is undetermined. Trimming cost V 4 bases and J 3 bases, with 6 bases left between them. This CDR3 is built from 11 residues. The V gene's germline CDR1 is SQVTM and CDR2 ANQGSEA. The CDR3 is CSVVTDYGYTF. Written as DNA, the CDR3 is TGCAGCGTTGTAACAGACTATGGCTACACCTTC.

In its sample, this clone was seen once. The chain employs TRBV7-9 and TRBJ2-3, with TRBD1 matching 8 bases. The germline V gene encodes CDR1 SEHNR and CDR2 FQNEAQ (reference sequence). CDR3 length equals 15 residues. V lost 5 bases to trimming and J lost 1 base; unmatched junction nucleotides: 5. CDR3: CASSQTGVGTDTQYF. The CDR3 nucleotides are TGTGCCAGCAGCCAGACAGGGGTAGGCACAGATACGCAGTATTTT.

The rearrangement joins TRBV2 to TRBJ2-5, with a weak D call TRBD2 (7 bases). CDR3 length: 15 amino acids. Germline CDR1 and CDR2: SNHLY and FYNNEI. V lost 1 base, J lost 5 bases, and 14 bases lay in between. The CDR3 is CASSEGQVGGETQYF. Written as DNA, the CDR3 is TGTGCCAGCAGTGAAGGACAGGTGGGGGGGGAGACCCAGTACTTC.

This chain connects TRBV19 to TRBJ2-1, with 10 bases aligning to TRBD2. Germline CDR1 is LNHDA and CDR2 is SQIVND (reference sequence). The V and J ends lost 10 bases and 0 bases, in that order; junction bases with no gene match: 6. The CDR3 has 15 residues. Here the CDR3 reads CATSSGGFSYNEQFF. The CDR3, as DNA: TGTGCCACCTCTAGCGGGGGCTTCTCCTACAATGAGCAGTTCTTC.

The rearrangement joins TRBV18 to TRBJ1-6; 8 bases match TRBD1. In germline, CDR1 is KGHSH, CDR2 LQKENI. V shed 4 bases, J shed 0 bases, and the junction held 8 bases outside the gene matches. CDR3 size: 18 residues. The CDR3 loop reads CASSLRTGTSSYNSPLHF. CDR3 DNA sequence: TGTGCCAGCTCACTGAGGACAGGGACGAGCTCCTATAATTCACCCCTCCACTTT.

In its sample, this clone was seen a few times. The chain links TRBV5-5 to TRBJ1-5; D perhaps matches TRBD1 (6 bases). The V gene lost 4 bases and the J gene lost 11 bases, with 22 bases spanning the gap. In germline, CDR1 is SGHKS, CDR2 YYEKEE (reference sequence). There are 15 residues in the CDR3. CDR3 region: CASSPDRSPIGSQHF. In DNA form, the CDR3 reads TGTGCCAGCAGCCCCGACAGGTCGCCGATAGGGTCCCAGCATTTT.

The V call is TRBV10-3, the J call TRBJ2-7, with D tentatively TRBD2 (6 bases). Germline CDR1 and CDR2: ENHRY and SYGVKD. The CDR3 is 16 amino acids. Deletions cut 5 bases from V and 0 bases from J, with 17 bases between. CDR3 in amino acids: CAISSTGDPPSYEQYF. DNA of the CDR3: TGTGCCATCAGTTCGACGGGGGACCCGCCCTCCTACGAGCAGTACTTC.

This chain's CDR3 is CASSQEGTSGGAWSYEQYF. The CDR3 coding sequence is TGCGCCAGCAGCCAAGAAGGGACTAGCGGGGGGGCCTGGTCCTACGAGCAGTACTTC. The J gene is TRBJ2-7, the V gene TRBV4-3; the match to TRBD2 covers 16 bases. Germline-derived CDR1 and CDR2 are LGHNA and YSLEER. The CDR3 sequence is 19 residues long. V was pared by 0 bases and J by 1 base, with 6 bases of the junction left unmatched.

V and J are TRBV7-9 and TRBJ1-2; the D is unclear. The CDR3 is 14 residues long. V lost 6 bases to trimming and J lost 6 bases, with 17 bases between them. Germline CDR1 is SEHNR and CDR2 is FQNEAQ (reference sequence). CDR3 DNA sequence: TGTGCCAGCAGTCCCCCGGGTGGGGAGAATGGCTACACCTTC. It codes for CASSPPGGENGYTF.

The chain combines TRBV11-2 with TRBJ2-5, with 8 bases aligning to TRBD2. Germline CDR1 and CDR2: SGHAT and FQNNGV. The CDR3 extends over 19 amino acids. V was pared by 0 bases and J by 2 bases, with 14 bases of the junction left unmatched. CDR3 loop: CASSLEWGTSNSRQETQYF. The CDR3 coding sequence is TGTGCCAGCAGCTTAGAATGGGGGACTAGTAACTCCCGGCAAGAGACCCAGTACTTC.

V usage is TRBV6-2 or TRBV6-3 and J usage is TRBJ2-1, with 12 bases lining up with TRBD2. In germline, CDR1 is MNHEY, CDR2 SVGEGT. The CDR3 contains 15 residues. Losses at the gene ends were 5 bases for V and 10 bases for J; bases not matched to a gene: 9. The CDR3 protein is CASSRTSGGLGEQFF. DNA for the CDR3: TGTGCCAGCAGTCGAACTAGCGGGGGGCTAGGGGAGCAGTTCTTC.

The V call is TRBV12-3 or TRBV12-4, the J call TRBJ1-2; maybe TRBD1 (5 bases). This CDR3 contains 13 residues. V lost 3 bases and J lost 8, with 13 bases in between. Here the CDR3 reads CASSLSGIEGYTF. CDR3 coding DNA: TGTGCCAGCAGTTTGTCAGGGATAGAGGGCTACACCTTC.

The chain employs TRBV9 and TRBJ2-4, with 7 bases identical to TRBD1. The CDR3 has 13 amino acids. Germline V gives CDR1 SGDLS, CDR2 YYNGEE. V trimming: 3 bases; J trimming: 8 bases; junction bases outside the gene matches: 5. CDR3 in amino acids: CASSDWTGHIQYF. The CDR3 DNA reads as TGTGCCAGCAGCGACTGGACAGGACACATTCAGTACTTC.

For this clone: The same CDR3 can be traced to other DNA sequences in this sample. This rearrangement joins TRBV7-2 to TRBJ2-2, with a weak D call TRBD1 (6 bases). The germline CDR1 and CDR2 sequences are SGHTA and FQGNSA. The CDR3 consists of 15 residues. Trimming took off 3 bases at V and 3 bases at J, with 11 bases between the two ends. The CDR3 spells CASSLTGADTGELFF. Here the CDR3 DNA reads TGTGCCAGCAGCTTGACAGGCGCGGACACCGGGGAGCTGTTTTTT.

The V gene is TRBV3-1 (or the pseudogene TRBV3-2), the J gene TRBJ2-3; 11 bases fit TRBD2. Germline CDR1 is LGHDT and CDR2 is YNNKEL (reference sequence). The V gene end was trimmed by 5 bases and the J gene end by 1 base; junction bases not matched to a gene: 11. CDR3 length: 18 amino acids. CDR3 sequence reads: CASSATTVAGGRTDTQYF. The DNA for the CDR3 is TGTGCCAGCAGCGCAACGACCGTAGCGGGGGGGCGCACAGATACGCAGTATTTT.

V and J are TRBV6-2 or TRBV6-3 and TRBJ1-1, with 10 bases lining up with TRBD1. J was trimmed by 3 bases and V by 2 bases; bases with no gene match: 3. CDR1 MNHEY and CDR2 SVGEGT come from the germline V gene. The CDR3 is made up of 15 amino acids. DNA of the CDR3: TGTGCCAGCAGTTACGGACAGGGGGGATACACTGAAGCTTTCTTT. It codes for CASSYGQGGYTEAFF.

The sample holds a few counts of this clone. J is TRBJ2-2 and V is TRBV4-1; the D gene is possibly TRBD1 (6 bases). With 0 bases removed from V and 0 bases from J, the gap between germline ends came to 14 bases. The CDR3 length is 18 residues. Germline V gene lookup returns CDR1 MGHRA and CDR2 YSYEKL. CDR3 residues: CASSQDGGGRANTGELFF. CDR3 coding DNA: TGCGCCAGCAGCCAAGATGGTGGGGGCAGGGCGAACACCGGGGAGCTGTTTTTT.

This chain joins TRBV9 and TRBJ2-5, with D possibly matching TRBD1 (5 bases). V was cut by 4 bases and J by 1 base, with 8 bases left in between. Germline V lookup: CDR1 SGDLS, CDR2 YYNGEE. The CDR3 is 13 amino acids. As DNA, the CDR3 is TGTGCCAGCAGCCGACAGATCCAAGAGACCCAGTACTTC. Protein sequence: CASSRQIQETQYF.

The chain recombines TRBV4-1 with TRBJ2-5; D not certain. The CDR3 consists of 13 residues. Germline loops: CDR1 MGHRA, CDR2 YSYEKL. Trimming stripped 1 base from V and 3 bases from J, with 6 bases between. CDR3 DNA: TGCGCCAGCAGCCAAGTTTTCAAAGAGACCCAGTACTTC. Translated, it gives CASSQVFKETQYF.

V and J are TRBV5-6 and TRBJ2-7; 7 bases align to TRBD1. The germline V gene encodes CDR1 SGHDT and CDR2 YYEEEE. This CDR3 region has 15 residues. V was pared by 5 bases and J by 1 base, with 9 bases of the junction left unmatched. The CDR3: CASRERGQRSYEQYF. The CDR3 nucleotides read TGTGCCAGCAGGGAGAGGGGACAGAGGTCCTACGAGCAGTACTTC.

The CDR3 sequence: CASSFQGRYGYTF. In DNA, the CDR3 is TGTGCCAGCAGTTTTCAGGGGCGCTATGGCTACACCTTC. The V gene is TRBV12-3 or TRBV12-4, the J gene TRBJ1-2; D may be TRBD1 (6 bases). The CDR3 length is 13 residues. V was cut by 3 bases and J by 4 bases, with 9 bases left in between.

The genes are TRBV5-6 and TRBJ2-7; D is possibly TRBD1 (5 bases). This CDR3 region has 14 residues. CDR1 is SGHDT, CDR2 YYEEEE, per germline. V shed 3 bases and J shed 3 bases, with 13 bases lying between them. CDR3 DNA: TGTGCCAGCAGCTCTGGCGACAGCAACTACGAGCAGTACTTC. It yields the protein CASSSGDSNYEQYF.

The chain combines TRBV13 with TRBJ1-1; 10 bases align to TRBD1. V shed 5 bases, J shed 5 bases, and the junction held 5 bases outside the gene matches. This CDR3 is built from 14 residues. Germline assignment: CDR1 PRHDT and CDR2 FYEKMQ (reference sequence). In nucleotides, the CDR3 is TGTGCCAGCAGCGTTTGGACAGGGGGGACTGAAGCTTTCTTT. It translates to CASSVWTGGTEAFF.

This clone was detected only once. The chain is built from TRBV29-1 and TRBJ2-2, with D unclear. CDR1 is SQVTM and CDR2 is ANQGSEA in the germline V gene. The CDR3 loop spans 14 amino acids. V was clipped by 4 bases and J by 1 base, with 10 bases between them. Here the CDR3 reads CSVVPMLNTGELFF. The CDR3 nucleotides are TGCAGCGTTGTCCCCATGTTGAACACCGGGGAGCTGTTTTTT.

In DNA form, the CDR3 reads TGTGCCAGCAGCTTGTTTTGGGCCACAAGCTCCTACAATGAGCAGTTCTTC. The encoded protein is CASSLFWATSSYNEQFF. The chain joins TRBV11-2 to TRBJ2-1, with no clear D. Deletions cut 3 bases from V and 0 bases from J, with 15 bases between. The CDR3 has 17 amino acids. Per germline, CDR1 SGHAT and CDR2 FQNNGV.

Notes on this clone: The same CDR3 arises from other DNA sequences in this sample as well. The CDR3 region is CSARRNEQFF. The CDR3 DNA is TGCAGTGCCAGGAGGAATGAGCAGTTCTTC. The chain links TRBV20-1 to TRBJ2-1; D may be TRBD2 (5 bases). The V gene lost 6 bases and the J gene lost 7 bases, with 7 bases spanning the gap. The length of the CDR3 is 10 residues. CDR1 and CDR2 from the germline V gene are DFQATT and SNEGSKA (reference sequence).

The chain joins TRBV5-5 to TRBJ2-3, with 7 bases identical to TRBD2. Germline trimming cut 1 base from V and 1 base from J; bases unmatched to any gene: 6. Germline V gives CDR1 SGHKS, CDR2 YYEKEE (reference sequence). This CDR3 contains 16 residues. The CDR3 here is CASSLKNRGGTDTQYF. The CDR3 DNA follows: TGTGCCAGCAGCTTGAAAAATCGGGGGGGCACAGATACGCAGTATTTT.

This clone came up once. The V gene is TRBV19, the J gene TRBJ2-7; D gene ambiguous. The CDR3 runs to 15 residues. Trimming shortened V by 1 base and J by 2 bases, and 12 bases separated the two germline ends. Germline CDR1 reads LNHDA; CDR2 reads SQIVND (reference sequence). This CDR3 is CASSIGSKITYEQYF. The DNA for the CDR3 is TGTGCCAGTAGTATAGGGAGCAAAATAACCTACGAGCAGTACTTC.

The chain uses TRBV20-1 and TRBJ1-1; D is undetermined. V dropped 3 bases and J dropped 3 bases, with 8 bases sitting between them. The CDR3 extends over 12 amino acids. In germline, CDR1 is DFQATT, CDR2 SNEGSKA (reference sequence). The CDR3 sequence is CSASPVYTEAFF. In nucleotides, the CDR3 is TGCAGTGCTAGTCCAGTGTACACTGAAGCTTTCTTT.

The chain uses TRBV6-6 and TRBJ2-7, with D unclear. Trimming removed 5 bases from V and 4 bases from J, with 6 bases in between. CDR3 size: 11 residues. From germline, CDR1 is MNHNY and CDR2 SVGAGI (reference sequence). The CDR3 DNA sequence: TGTGCCAGCAGTCCTTCGTACGAGCAGTACTTC. Its translation is CASSPSYEQYF.

The gene calls are TRBV7-9 and TRBJ2-1; TRBD2 might be the D (6 bases). This CDR3 has 13 residues. Germline V gene sequence: CDR1 SEHNR, CDR2 FQNEAQ (reference sequence). With 4 bases removed from V and 9 bases from J, the gap between germline ends came to 13 bases. The DNA for the CDR3 is TGTGCCAGCAGCTGGGGCGGGGTGGGTGAGCAGTTCTTC. It codes for CASSWGGVGEQFF.